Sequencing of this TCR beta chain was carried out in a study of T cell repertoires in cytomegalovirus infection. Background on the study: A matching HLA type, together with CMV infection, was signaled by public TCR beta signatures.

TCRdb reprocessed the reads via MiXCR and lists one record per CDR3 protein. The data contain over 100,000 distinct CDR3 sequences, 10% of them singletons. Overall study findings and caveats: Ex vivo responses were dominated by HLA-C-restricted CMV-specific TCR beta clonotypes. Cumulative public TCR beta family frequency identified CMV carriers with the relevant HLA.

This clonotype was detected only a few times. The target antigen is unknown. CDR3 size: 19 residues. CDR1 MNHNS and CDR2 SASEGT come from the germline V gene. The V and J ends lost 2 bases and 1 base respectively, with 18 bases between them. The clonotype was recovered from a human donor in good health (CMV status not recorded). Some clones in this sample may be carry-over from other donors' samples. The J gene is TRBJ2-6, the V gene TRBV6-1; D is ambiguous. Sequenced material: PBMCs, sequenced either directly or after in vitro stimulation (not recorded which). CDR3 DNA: TGTGCCAGCAGTGAACAAGTCGGTTTTGGTCAGTCTGGGGCCAACGTCCTGACTTTC. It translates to CASSEQVGFGQSGANVLTF.